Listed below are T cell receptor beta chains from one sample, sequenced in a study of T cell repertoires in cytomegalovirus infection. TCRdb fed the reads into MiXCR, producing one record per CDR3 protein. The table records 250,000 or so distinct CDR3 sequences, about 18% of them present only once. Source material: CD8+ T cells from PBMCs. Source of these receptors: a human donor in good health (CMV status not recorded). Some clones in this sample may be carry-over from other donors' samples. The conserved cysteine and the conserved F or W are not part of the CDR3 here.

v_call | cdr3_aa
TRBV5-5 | ASRIGTERGAF
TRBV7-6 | ASSLAGYEGDNEQF
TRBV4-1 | ASSQEPGLNTEAF
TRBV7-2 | ASSLVSYEQY
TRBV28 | ASSLRDRGLAGANVLT
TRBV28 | ASSFHGTGYRSNTEAF
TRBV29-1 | SAWDSEKLF
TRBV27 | ASSPPGAAGNEKLF
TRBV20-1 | SAISGDTGELF
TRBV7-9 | ASSFYGGRRTEAF
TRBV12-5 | ASGLLYRQLPGEQF
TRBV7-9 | ASSPTWGSTDTQY
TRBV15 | ATSSDDTYGYT
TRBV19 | ASSIRSGLATNQPQH
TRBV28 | ASSEDRVTFYGYT
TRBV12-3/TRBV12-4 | ASSLTGGGRSNQPQH
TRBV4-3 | ASSQVQRNTEAF
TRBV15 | ATSQGGQGTDTQY
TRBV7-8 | ASSSTLFNSPLH
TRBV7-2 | ASSWDRVREQY
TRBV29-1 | SAASDRGGYEQY
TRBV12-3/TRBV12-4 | ASSLELAGANEQF
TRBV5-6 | ASSLASIEAF
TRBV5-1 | ASSLNSGANYGYT
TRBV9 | ASSVEDTGPYGYT
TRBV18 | ASAGTGGESSGYT